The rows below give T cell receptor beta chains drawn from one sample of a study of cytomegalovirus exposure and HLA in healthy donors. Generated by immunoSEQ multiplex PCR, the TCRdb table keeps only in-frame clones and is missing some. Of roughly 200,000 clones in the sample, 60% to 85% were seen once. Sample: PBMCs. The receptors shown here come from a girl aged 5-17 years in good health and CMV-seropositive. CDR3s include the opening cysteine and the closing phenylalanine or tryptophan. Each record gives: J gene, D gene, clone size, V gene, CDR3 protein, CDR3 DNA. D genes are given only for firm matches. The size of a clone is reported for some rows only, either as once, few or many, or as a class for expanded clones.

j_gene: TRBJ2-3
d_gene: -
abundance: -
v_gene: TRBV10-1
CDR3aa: CASSELDKDTQYF
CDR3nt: TGCGCCAGCAGTGAGCTGGACAAAGATACGCAGTATTTT

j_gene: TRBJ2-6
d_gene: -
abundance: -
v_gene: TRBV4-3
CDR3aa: CASSQGSKQTSGANVLTF
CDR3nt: TGCGCCAGCAGCCAAGGAAGTAAACAGACCTCTGGGGCCAACGTCCTGACTTTC

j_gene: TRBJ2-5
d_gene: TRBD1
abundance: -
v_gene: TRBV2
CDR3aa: CASRAGTGGQETQYF
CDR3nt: TGTGCCAGCAGGGCCGGGACAGGGGGTCAAGAGACCCAGTACTTC

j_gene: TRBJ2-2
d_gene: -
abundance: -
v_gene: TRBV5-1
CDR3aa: CASSLGGQNGELFF
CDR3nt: TGCGCCAGCAGCCTCGGGGGGCAGAACGGGGAGCTGTTTTTT

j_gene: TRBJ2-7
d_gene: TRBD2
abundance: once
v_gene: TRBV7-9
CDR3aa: CASSRPAGGDLYEQYF
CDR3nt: TGTGCCAGCAGCCGGCCGGCGGGGGGGGATCTCTACGAGCAGTACTTC

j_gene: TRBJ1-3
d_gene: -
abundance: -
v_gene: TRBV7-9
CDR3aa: CASSLGAGSGNTIYF
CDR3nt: TGTGCCAGCAGCTTAGGGGCCGGCTCTGGAAACACCATATATTTT

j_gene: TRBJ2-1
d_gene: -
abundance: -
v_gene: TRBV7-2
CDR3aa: CASSLARHREQFF
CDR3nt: TGTGCCAGCAGCTTAGCCCGGCACAGGGAGCAGTTCTTC

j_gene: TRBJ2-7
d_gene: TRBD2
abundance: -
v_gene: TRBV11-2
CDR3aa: CASSPTTTSGGVYEQYF
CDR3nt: TGTGCCAGCAGCCCAACCACGACTAGCGGGGGGGTCTACGAGCAGTACTTC

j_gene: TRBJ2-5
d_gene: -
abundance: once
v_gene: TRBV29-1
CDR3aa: CSVLVRYSETQYF
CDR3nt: TGCAGCGTGCTGGTTAGATATTCAGAGACCCAGTACTTC

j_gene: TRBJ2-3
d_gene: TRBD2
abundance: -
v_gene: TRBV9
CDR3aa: CASSVLAGGAGDTQYF
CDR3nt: TGTGCCAGCAGCGTTCTAGCGGGGGGGGCAGGAGATACGCAGTATTTT

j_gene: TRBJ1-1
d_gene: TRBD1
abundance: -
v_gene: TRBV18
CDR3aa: CASSPVDRGGGTEAFF
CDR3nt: TGTGCCAGCTCACCTGTGGACAGGGGTGGTGGTACTGAAGCTTTCTTT

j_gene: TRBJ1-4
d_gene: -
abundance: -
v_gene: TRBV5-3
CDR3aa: CARSLGARGDYEKLFF
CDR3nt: TGTGCCAGAAGCTTGGGTGCCAGGGGCGATTATGAAAAACTGTTTTTT

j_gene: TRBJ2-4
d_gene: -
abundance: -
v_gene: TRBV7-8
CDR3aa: CASSFSNQLAKNIQYF
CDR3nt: TGTGCCAGCAGCTTTAGCAACCAACTAGCCAAAAACATTCAGTACTTC

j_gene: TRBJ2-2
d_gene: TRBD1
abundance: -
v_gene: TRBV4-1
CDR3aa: CASSRTGLTGELFF
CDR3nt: TGCGCCAGCAGCCGGACAGGGTTAACCGGGGAGCTGTTTTTT

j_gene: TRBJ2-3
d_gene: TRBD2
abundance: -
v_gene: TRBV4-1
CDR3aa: CASSQTSGGASPDTQYF
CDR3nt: TGCGCCAGCAGCCAAACTAGCGGGGGGGCCTCGCCAGATACGCAGTATTTT

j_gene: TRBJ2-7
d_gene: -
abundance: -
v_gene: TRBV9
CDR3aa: CATPRQPTYEQYF
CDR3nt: TGTGCCACCCCTCGACAGCCTACCTACGAGCAGTACTTC

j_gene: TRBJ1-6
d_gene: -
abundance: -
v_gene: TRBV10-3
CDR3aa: CAISDLAGGDSHSPLHF
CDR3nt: TGTGCCATCAGTGACCTGGCCGGCGGGGATAGCCATTCACCCCTCCACTTT

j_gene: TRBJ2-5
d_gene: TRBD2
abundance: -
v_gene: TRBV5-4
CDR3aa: CASSSRGYQETQYF
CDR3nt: TGTGCCAGCAGCTCGCGGGGGTACCAAGAGACCCAGTACTTC

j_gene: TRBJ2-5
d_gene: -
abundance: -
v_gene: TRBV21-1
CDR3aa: CASSKEDRFRETQYF
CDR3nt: TGTGCCAGCAGCAAAGAGGACAGGTTTAGGGAGACCCAGTACTTC

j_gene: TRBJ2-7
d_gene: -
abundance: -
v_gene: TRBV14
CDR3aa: CASSLNRRPYEQYF
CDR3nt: TGTGCCAGCAGCTTGAACAGAAGACCCTACGAGCAGTACTTC

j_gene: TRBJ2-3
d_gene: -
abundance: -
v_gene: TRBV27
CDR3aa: CASSVKIATDTQYF
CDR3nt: TGTGCCAGCAGTGTTAAGATAGCCACAGATACGCAGTATTTT

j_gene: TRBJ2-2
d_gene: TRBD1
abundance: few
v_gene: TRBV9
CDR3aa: CASSARGPGELFF
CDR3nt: TGTGCCAGCAGCGCAAGGGGGCCCGGGGAGCTGTTTTTT

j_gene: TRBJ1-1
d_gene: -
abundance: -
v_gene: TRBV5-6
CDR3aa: CASSLLWSANTEAFF
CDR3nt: TGTGCCAGCAGCTTGTTATGGAGCGCAAACACTGAAGCTTTCTTT

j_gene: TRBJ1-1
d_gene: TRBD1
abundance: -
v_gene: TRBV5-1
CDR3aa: CASSLWTGGANTEAFF
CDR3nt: TGCGCCAGCAGCCTATGGACAGGGGGGGCGAACACTGAAGCTTTCTTT

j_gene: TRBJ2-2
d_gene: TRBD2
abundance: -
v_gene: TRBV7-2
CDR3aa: CASGAGPVNTGELFF
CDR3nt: TGTGCCAGCGGAGCGGGGCCCGTAAACACCGGGGAGCTGTTTTTT

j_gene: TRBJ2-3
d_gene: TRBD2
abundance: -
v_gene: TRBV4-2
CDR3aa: CASSQRVAGGADTQYF
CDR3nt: TGTGCCAGCAGCCAGAGAGTGGCGGGGGGGGCAGATACGCAGTATTTT

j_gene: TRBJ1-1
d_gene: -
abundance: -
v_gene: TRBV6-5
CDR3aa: CASSYSLGSNTEAFF
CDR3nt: TGTGCCAGCAGTTACTCGTTGGGGAGCAACACTGAAGCTTTCTTT

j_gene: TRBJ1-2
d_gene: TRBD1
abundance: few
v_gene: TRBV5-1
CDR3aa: CASSLNGQADRYTF
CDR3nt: TGCGCCAGCAGCTTAAACGGACAGGCCGACCGCTACACCTTC

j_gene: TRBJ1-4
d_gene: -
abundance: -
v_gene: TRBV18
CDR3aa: CASSPYKGDEKLFF
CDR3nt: TGTGCCAGCTCACCATATAAGGGGGATGAAAAACTGTTTTTT

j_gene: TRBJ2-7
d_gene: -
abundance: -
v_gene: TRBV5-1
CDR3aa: CASSLGRAEQYF
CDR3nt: TGCGCCAGCAGCTTGGGGCGGGCTGAGCAGTACTTC

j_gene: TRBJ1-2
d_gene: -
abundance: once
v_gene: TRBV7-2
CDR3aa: CASSLGINYGYTF
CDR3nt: TGTGCCAGCAGCTTGGGCATAAACTATGGCTACACCTTC

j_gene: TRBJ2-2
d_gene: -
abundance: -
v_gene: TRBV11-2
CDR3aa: CASSLVISLTGELFF
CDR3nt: TGTGCCAGCAGCTTAGTAATCAGTCTGACCGGGGAGCTGTTTTTT

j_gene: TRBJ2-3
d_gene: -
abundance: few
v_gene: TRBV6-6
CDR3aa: CASRHYYTDTQYF
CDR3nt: TGTGCCAGCAGGCACTACTATACGGATACGCAGTATTTT

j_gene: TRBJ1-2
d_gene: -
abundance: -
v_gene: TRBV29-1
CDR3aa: CSVEGLRSGYTF
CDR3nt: TGCAGCGTTGAGGGCCTTCGCAGTGGCTACACCTTC

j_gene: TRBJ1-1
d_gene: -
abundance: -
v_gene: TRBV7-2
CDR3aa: CASTSSSDTYTEAFF
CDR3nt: TGTGCCAGCACCTCCAGTTCGGACACATACACTGAAGCTTTCTTT

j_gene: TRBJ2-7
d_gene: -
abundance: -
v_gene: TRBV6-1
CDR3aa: CASSEMADYYEQYF
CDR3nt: TGTGCCAGCAGTGAAATGGCAGATTACTACGAGCAGTACTTC

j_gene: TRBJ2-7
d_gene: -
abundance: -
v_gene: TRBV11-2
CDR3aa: CASSWAGLDYEQYF
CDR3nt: TGTGCCAGCAGCTGGGCAGGGCTTGATTACGAGCAGTACTTC

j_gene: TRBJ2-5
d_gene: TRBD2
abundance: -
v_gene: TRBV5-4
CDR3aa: CASSPGLAGIQETQYF
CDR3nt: TGTGCCAGCAGCCCGGGACTAGCGGGGATACAAGAGACCCAGTACTTC

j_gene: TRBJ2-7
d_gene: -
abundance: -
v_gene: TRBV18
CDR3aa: CASSQGTLVGYEQYF
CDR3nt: TGTGCCAGCTCGCAAGGGACTCTCGTTGGGTACGAGCAGTACTTC

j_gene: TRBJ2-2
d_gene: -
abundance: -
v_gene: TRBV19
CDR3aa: CASSMRGQNTGELFF
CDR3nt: TGTGCCAGTAGTATGAGGGGACAGAACACCGGGGAGCTGTTTTTT

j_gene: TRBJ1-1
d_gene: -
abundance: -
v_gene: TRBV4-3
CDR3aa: CASSQVGEGSTEAFF
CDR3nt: TGCGCCAGCAGCCAAGTCGGGGAGGGAAGCACTGAAGCTTTCTTT

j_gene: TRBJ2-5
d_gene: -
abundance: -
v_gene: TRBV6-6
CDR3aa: CASSKRSAQETQYF
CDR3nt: TGTGCCAGCAGTAAGAGGAGTGCCCAAGAGACCCAGTACTTC

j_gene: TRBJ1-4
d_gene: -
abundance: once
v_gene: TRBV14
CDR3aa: CASSLQGNEKLFF
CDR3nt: TGTGCCAGCAGCCTACAGGGTAATGAAAAACTGTTTTTT